The clone carrying this TCR beta chain has only a few counts. Its antigen remains unknown. This sample was included in a study of cytomegalovirus exposure and HLA in healthy donors. Whole-study results and caveats: CMV serostatus was the sole immune exposure data available. Several of the most significant clusters appeared linked to common viral pathogens, based on a later analysis.

Looked up from germline, CDR1 is SNHLY and CDR2 is FYNNEI. The CDR3 extends over 16 amino acids. V was clipped by 4 bases and J by 1 base, with 11 bases between them. Amplification used 60 Vbeta primers and 13 Jbeta primers. Assay: immunoSEQ multiplex PCR; the TCRdb copy retains only in-frame clones and omits some. The sample includes more than 85,000 clones, over 12% of them seen just once. The specimen sequenced was PBMCs. The TCR comes from a female donor in good health and CMV-seronegative. The chain uses TRBV2 and TRBJ2-6, with D possibly being TRBD2 (6 bases). CDR3 in amino acids: CASSGLGGSGANVLTF. The CDR3 DNA reads as TGTGCCAGCAGTGGCCTGGGGGGATCTGGGGCCAACGTCCTGACTTTC.